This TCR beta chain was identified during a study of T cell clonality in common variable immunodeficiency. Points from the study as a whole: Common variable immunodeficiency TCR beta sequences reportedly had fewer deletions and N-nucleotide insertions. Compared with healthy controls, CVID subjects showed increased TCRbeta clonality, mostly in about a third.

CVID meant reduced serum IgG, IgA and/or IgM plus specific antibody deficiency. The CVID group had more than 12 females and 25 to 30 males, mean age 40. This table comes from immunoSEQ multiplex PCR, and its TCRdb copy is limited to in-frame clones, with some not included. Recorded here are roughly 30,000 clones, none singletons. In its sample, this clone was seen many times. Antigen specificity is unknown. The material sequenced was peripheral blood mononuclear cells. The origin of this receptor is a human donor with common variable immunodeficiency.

The covered CDR3 bases are TGCAGTGCCAAGGGTTCACTGAACCAGCCC. Its protein product is CSAKGSLNQP. The entire CDR3 reads CSAKGSLNQPQHF. The chain links TRBV20-1 to TRBJ1-5; D unclear. From the germline J gene comes the end of the CDR3, since the read stops 3 residues before it. Trimming shortened V by 6 bases and J by 7 bases, and 16 bases separated the two germline ends. There are 13 residues in the CDR3. Germline V gene sequence: CDR1 DFQATT, CDR2 SNEGSKA (reference sequence).